Listed below are T cell receptor beta chains from one sample, sequenced in a study of blood T cell repertoires in COVID-19. The table came from immunoSEQ multiplex PCR; TCRdb's copy has only in-frame clones and leaves some out. The table includes roughly 97,000 clones, roughly 80% detected once. What was sequenced was peripheral blood. These receptor sequences come from a man in his sixties with acute or convalescent COVID-19. The CDR3 runs from the conserved cysteine through the conserved F or W. A D gene is named only where the DNA matches it firmly. Rows may omit the clone size; those that give it use once, few, many or a size class.

>TRBJ1-6|TRBV10-3|.|.
TGTGCCATCAGGAGACAGGATCGGGATTCACCCCTCCACTTT
CAIRRQDRDSPLHF
>TRBJ2-1|TRBV25-1|TRBD2|.
TGTGCCAGCAGACTAGCGGGGCCTCAGCAGTTCTTC
CASRLAGPQQFF
>TRBJ2-7|TRBV29-1|.|once
TGCAGCGTTGAAGATGGGATCGACAGTTCCTACGAGCAGTACTTC
CSVEDGIDSSYEQYF
>TRBJ2-4|TRBV2|.|once
TGTGCCAGCAGTGAAGCGCTTCTTACAGGGATTTCCAAAAACATTCAGTACTTC
CASSEALLTGISKNIQYF
>TRBJ2-3|TRBV9|.|.
TGTGCCAGCAGCGGACAACTAGCCCGGGATACGCAGTATTTT
CASSGQLARDTQYF
>TRBJ1-2|TRBV9|TRBD1|.
TGTGCCAGCAGCCCCTGGCAGGGGGCGCGTTCTGACTATGGCTACACCTTC
CASSPWQGARSDYGYTF
>TRBJ1-2|TRBV18|TRBD1|.
TGTGCCAGCTCACCATATAGTCCGAACCGGGACAGCTCTTGGAGCTACACCTTC
CASSPYSPNRDSSWSYTF
>TRBJ1-4|TRBV27|.|.
TGTGCCAGCAAAAGTTTAAGGGGGAGTGAAAAACTGTTTTTT
CASKSLRGSEKLFF
>TRBJ2-7|TRBV5-1|TRBD2|.
TGCGCCAGCAGCTTGACTAGCGGGAGTTACGAGCAGTACTTC
CASSLTSGSYEQYF
>TRBJ2-3|TRBV11-3|.|.
TGTGCCAGCAGCTTAGGGGCTAGCGTGGCAGATACGCAGTATTTT
CASSLGASVADTQYF
>TRBJ1-1|TRBV6-5|TRBD1|.
TGTGCCAGCAGGGGACAGGGGAAACTTTCTGAAGCTTTCTTT
CASRGQGKLSEAFF
>TRBJ1-2|TRBV5-1|.|.
TGCGCCAGCAGCGCGGACTTATATGGCTACACCTTC
CASSADLYGYTF
>TRBJ1-1|TRBV10-3|.|few
TGTGCCATCAGTCAGCCACAGGGATTTCGGACTGAAGCTTTCTTT
CAISQPQGFRTEAFF
>TRBJ1-2|TRBV5-6|.|.
TGTGCCAGCAGCTCCTCGGGGTCTAACTATGGCTACACCTTC
CASSSSGSNYGYTF
>TRBJ2-3|TRBV2|.|.
TGTGCCAGCAACCTAAGAGGCCCGGGGAGTCCAGATACGCAGTATTTT
CASNLRGPGSPDTQYF